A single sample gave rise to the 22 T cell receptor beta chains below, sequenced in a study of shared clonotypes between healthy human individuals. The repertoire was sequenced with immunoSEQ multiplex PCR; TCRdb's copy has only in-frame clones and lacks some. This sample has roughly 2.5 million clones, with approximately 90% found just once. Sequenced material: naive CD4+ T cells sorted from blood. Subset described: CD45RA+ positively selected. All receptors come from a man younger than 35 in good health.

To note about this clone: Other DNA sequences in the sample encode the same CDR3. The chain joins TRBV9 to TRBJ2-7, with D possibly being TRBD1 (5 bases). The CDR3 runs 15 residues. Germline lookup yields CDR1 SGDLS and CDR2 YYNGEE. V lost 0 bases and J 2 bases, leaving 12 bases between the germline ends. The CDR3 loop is CASSVEDSGPYEQYF. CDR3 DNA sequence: TGTGCCAGCAGCGTAGAAGACTCAGGGCCCTACGAGCAGTACTTC.

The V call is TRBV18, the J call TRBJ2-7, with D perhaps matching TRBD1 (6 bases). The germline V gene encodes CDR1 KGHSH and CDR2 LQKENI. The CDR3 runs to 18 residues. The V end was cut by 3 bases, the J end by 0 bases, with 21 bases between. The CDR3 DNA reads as TGTGCCAGCTCACCGCCTATACAGGGTTACTTATCCTCCTACGAGCAGTACTTC. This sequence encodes CASSPPIQGYLSSYEQYF.

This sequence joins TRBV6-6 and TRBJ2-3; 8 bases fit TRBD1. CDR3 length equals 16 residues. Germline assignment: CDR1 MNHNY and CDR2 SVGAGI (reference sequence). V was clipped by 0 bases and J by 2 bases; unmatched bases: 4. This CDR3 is CASSYSSTGVTDTQYF. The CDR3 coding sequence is TGTGCCAGCAGTTACTCCTCGACAGGGGTCACAGATACGCAGTATTTT.

The CDR3 sequence: CASSIAGAGQETQYF. CDR3 nucleotides: TGTGCCAGTAGTATAGCTGGAGCGGGACAAGAGACCCAGTACTTC. V gene TRBV19 combines with J gene TRBJ2-5; the match to TRBD2 covers 7 bases. The CDR3 spans 15 residues. From germline, CDR1 is LNHDA and CDR2 SQIVND (reference sequence). J was trimmed by 2 bases and V by 1 base; bases with no gene match: 4.

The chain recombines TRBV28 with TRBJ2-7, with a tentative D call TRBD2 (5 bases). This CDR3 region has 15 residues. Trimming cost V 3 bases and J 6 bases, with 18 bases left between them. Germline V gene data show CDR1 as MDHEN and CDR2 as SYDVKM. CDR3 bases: TGTGCCAGCAGTTTGGTCATCTCCGGGGTAGGCGAGCAGTACTTC. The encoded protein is CASSLVISGVGEQYF.

CDR3 bases: TGCGCCAGCAAGCCCGGGACAGGGAGCACAGATACGCAGTATTTT. Protein: CASKPGTGSTDTQYF. The chain employs TRBV10-1 and TRBJ2-3; TRBD1 matches 9 bases. With V trimmed by 7 bases and J by 0 bases, 5 bases remained unmatched. The length of the CDR3 is 15 residues. Germline V gene sequence: CDR1 WNHNN, CDR2 SYGVQD (reference sequence).

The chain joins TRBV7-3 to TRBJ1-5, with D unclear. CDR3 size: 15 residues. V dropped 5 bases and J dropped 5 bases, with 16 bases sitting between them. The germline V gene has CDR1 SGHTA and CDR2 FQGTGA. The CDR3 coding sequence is TGTGCCAGCAGCCCCCCCGGGCGGATGGATCAGCCCCAGCATTTT. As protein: CASSPPGRMDQPQHF.

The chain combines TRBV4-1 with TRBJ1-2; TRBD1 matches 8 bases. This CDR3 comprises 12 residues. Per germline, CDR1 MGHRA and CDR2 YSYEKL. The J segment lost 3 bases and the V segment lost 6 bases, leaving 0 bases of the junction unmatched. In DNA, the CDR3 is TGCGCCAGCAGACAGGGGGACTATGGCTACACCTTC. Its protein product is CASRQGDYGYTF.

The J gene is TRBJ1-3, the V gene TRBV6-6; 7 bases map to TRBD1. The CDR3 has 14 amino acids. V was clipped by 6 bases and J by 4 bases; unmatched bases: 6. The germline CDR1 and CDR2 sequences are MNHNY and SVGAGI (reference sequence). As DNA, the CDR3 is TGTGCCAGCAGCCGAGACAGGGTCGGAAACACCATATATTTT. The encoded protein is CASSRDRVGNTIYF.

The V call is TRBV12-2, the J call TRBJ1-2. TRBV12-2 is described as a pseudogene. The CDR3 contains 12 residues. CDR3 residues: CASARRQLGGTF. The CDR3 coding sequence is TGTGCAAGTGCGAGGCGGCAGCTAGGAGGCACCTTC.

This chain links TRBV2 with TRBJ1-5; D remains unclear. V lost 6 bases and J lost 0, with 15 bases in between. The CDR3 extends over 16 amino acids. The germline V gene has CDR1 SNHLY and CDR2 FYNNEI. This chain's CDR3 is CASSSRAGHSNQPQHF. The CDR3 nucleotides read TGTGCCAGCAGCTCCCGTGCGGGTCATAGCAATCAGCCCCAGCATTTT.

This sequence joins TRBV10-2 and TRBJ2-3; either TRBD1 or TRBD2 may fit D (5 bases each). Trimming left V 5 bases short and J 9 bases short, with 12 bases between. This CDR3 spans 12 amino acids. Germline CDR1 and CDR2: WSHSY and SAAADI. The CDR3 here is CASSLQGDTQYF. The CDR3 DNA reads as TGCGCCAGCAGTCTTCAGGGAGACACGCAGTATTTT.

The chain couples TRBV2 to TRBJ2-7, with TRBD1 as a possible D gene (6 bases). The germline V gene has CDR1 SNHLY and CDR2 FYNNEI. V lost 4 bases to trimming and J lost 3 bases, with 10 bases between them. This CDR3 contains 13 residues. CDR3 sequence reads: CASSAEQGYEQYF. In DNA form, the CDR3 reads TGTGCCAGCAGTGCCGAACAGGGCTACGAGCAGTACTTC. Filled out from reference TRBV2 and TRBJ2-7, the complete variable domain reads EPEVTQTPSHQVTQMGQEVILRCVPISNHLYFYWYRQILGQKVEFLVSFYNNEISEKSEIFDDQFSVERPDGSNFTLKIRSTKLEDSAMYFCASSAEQGYEQYFGPGTRLTVT.

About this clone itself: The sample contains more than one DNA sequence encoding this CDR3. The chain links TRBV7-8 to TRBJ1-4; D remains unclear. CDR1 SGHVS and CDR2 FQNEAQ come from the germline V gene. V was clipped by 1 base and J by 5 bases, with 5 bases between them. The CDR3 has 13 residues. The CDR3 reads CASSLDRNEKLFF. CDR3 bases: TGTGCCAGCAGCTTAGATAGAAATGAAAAACTGTTTTTT.

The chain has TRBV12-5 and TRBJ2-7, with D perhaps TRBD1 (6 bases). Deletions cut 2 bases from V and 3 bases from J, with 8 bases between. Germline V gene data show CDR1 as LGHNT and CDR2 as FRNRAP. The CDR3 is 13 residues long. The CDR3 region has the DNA TGTGCTAGTGGTTTGACACAGGGCTACGAGCAGTACTTC. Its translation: CASGLTQGYEQYF.

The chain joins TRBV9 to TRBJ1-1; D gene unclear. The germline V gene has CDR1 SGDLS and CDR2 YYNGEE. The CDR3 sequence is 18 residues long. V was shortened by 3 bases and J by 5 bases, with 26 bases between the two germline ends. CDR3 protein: CASSAEGKTSGYTTEAFF. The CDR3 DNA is TGTGCCAGCAGCGCAGAGGGAAAAACTTCGGGATATACGACTGAAGCTTTCTTT. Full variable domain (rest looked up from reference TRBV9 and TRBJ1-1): DSGVTQTPKHLITATGQRVTLRCSPRSGDLSVYWYQQSLDQGLQFLIQYYNGEERAKGNILERFSAQQFPDLHSELNLSSLELGDSALYFCASSAEGKTSGYTTEAFFGQGTRLTVV.

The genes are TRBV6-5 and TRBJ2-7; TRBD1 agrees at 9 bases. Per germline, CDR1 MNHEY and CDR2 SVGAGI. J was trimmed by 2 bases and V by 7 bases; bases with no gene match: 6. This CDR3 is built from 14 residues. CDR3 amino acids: CASTRGQGTYEQYF. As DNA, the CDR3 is TGTGCCAGCACCCGGGGACAGGGCACCTACGAGCAGTACTTC.

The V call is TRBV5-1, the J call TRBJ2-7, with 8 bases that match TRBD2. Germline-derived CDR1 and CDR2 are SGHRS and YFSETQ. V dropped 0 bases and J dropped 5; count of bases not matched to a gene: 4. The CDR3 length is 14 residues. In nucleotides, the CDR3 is TGCGCCAGCAGCTTGGCGGGGACTAGAAACGAGCAGTACTTC. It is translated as CASSLAGTRNEQYF.

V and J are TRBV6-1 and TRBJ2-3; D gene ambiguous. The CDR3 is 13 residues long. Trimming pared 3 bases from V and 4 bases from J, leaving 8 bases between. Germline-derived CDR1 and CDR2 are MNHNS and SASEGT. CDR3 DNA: TGTGCCAGCAGTGAGGTGGTGTCAGATACGCAGTATTTT. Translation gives CASSEVVSDTQYF.

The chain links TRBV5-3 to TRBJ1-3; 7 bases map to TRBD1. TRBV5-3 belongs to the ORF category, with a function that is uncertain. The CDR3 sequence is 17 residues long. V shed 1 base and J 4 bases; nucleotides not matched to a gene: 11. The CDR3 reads CARSLQGRGNWGNTIYF. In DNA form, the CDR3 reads TGTGCCAGAAGCTTGCAGGGCAGGGGGAATTGGGGAAACACCATATATTTT.

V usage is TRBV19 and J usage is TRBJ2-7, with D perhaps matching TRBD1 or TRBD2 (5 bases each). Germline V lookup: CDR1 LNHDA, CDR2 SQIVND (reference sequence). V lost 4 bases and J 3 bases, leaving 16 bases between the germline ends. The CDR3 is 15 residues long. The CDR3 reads CASSTAGTAGYEQYF. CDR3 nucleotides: TGTGCCAGTAGTACGGCCGGGACCGCAGGCTACGAGCAGTACTTC.

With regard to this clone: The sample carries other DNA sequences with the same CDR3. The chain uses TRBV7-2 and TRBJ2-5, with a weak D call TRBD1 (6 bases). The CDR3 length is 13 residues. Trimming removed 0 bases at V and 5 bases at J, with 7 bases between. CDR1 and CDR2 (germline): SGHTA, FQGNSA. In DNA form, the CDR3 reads TGTGCCAGCAGCTTAGCGAGGGGGGAGACCCAGTACTTC. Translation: CASSLARGETQYF.